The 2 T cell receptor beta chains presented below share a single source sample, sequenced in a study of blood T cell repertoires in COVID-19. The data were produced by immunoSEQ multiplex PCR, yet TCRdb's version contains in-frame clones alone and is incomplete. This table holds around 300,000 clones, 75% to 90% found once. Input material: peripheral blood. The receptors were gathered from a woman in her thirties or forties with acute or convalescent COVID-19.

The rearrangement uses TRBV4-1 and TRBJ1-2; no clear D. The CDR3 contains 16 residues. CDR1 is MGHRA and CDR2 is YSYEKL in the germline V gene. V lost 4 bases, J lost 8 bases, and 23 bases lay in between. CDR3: CASSRIPANEAQGYTF. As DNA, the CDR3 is TGCGCCAGCAGCCGGATTCCCGCTAACGAAGCGCAAGGCTACACCTTC.

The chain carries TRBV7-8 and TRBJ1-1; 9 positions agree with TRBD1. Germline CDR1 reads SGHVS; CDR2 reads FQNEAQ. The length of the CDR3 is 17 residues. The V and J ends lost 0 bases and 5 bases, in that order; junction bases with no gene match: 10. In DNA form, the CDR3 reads TGTGCCAGCAGCTTAGCGAGGGGGACAGGGACCAGTACTGAAGCTTTCTTT. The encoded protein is CASSLARGTGTSTEAFF.